The source of this TCR beta chain is a study of T cell changes during pregnancy in multiple sclerosis. The V end lost 6 bases, the J end lost 1 base, and 7 bases lay between the germline ends. This CDR3 has 13 amino acids. Germline CDR1 SGHAT, CDR2 FQNNGV. Some clones are missing from TCRdb's copy, which holds only in-frame ones; the method was immunoSEQ multiplex PCR. The repertoire holds approximately 43,000 clones, with almost 95% as singletons. This clone has just one count. The rearrangement uses TRBV11-2 and TRBJ2-1, with D perhaps matching TRBD2 (5 bases). The starting material was CD8+ T cells from peripheral blood mononuclear cells, obtained in the third trimester of pregnancy. The source is a female donor with multiple sclerosis, enrolled in a pregnancy study. In DNA, the CDR3 is TGTGCCAGCAGACTAGGGTCCTACAATGAGCAGTTCTTC. It encodes CASRLGSYNEQFF. The full variable domain, with the rest looked up from reference TRBV11-2 and TRBJ2-1, is EAGVAQSPRYKIIEKRQSVAFWCNPISGHATLYWYQQILGQGPKLLIQFQNNGVVDDSQLPKDRFSAERLKGVDSTLKIQPAKLEDSAVYLCASRLGSYNEQFFGPGTRLTVL.